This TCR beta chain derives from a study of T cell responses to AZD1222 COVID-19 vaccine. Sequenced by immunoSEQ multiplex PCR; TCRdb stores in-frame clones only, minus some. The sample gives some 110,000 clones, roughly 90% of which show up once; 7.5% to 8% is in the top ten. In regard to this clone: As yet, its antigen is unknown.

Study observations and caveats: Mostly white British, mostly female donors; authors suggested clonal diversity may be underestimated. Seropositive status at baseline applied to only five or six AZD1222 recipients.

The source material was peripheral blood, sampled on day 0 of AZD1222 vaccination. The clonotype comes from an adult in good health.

The DNA of the CDR3 is TGTGCCAGCAGCCCTCGGACAGGTTTGGAGACCCAGTACTTC. Encoded protein: CASSPRTGLETQYF. The rearrangement uses TRBV9 and TRBJ2-5; 7 bases line up with TRBD1. V was clipped by 4 bases and J by 5 bases; unmatched bases: 8. This CDR3 has 14 residues. The germline V gene encodes CDR1 SGDLS and CDR2 YYNGEE.